These 21 T cell receptor beta chains originate from one sample sequenced in a study of blood T cell repertoires in COVID-19. The method was immunoSEQ multiplex PCR; TCRdb's version includes in-frame clones alone and lacks a portion of them. The sample gives 60,000 to 85,000 clones, about 85% of which show up once; approximately 10% is in the top ten. Specimen: peripheral blood. The receptors were sampled from a man between 60 and 75 years old with COVID-19, enrolled during active disease.

J is TRBJ2-7 and V is TRBV18; no clear D gene. The V end lost 0 bases, the J end lost 5 bases, and 8 bases lay between the germline ends. The CDR3 extends over 13 amino acids. CDR1 is KGHSH and CDR2 is LQKENI in the germline V gene. CDR3: CASSPPVVDEQYF. CDR3 coding DNA: TGTGCCAGCTCACCACCTGTCGTCGACGAGCAGTACTTC.

The chain is built from TRBV25-1 and TRBJ2-7; D unclear. The germline V and J ends were trimmed by 1 base and 4 bases, with 2 bases remaining between them. CDR1 and CDR2 from the germline V gene are MGHDK and SYGVNS. The CDR3 is 11 residues long. The CDR3 sequence: CASSESYEQYF. The CDR3 DNA reads as TGTGCCAGCAGTGAATCTTACGAGCAGTACTTC.

The gene calls are TRBV21-1 and TRBJ1-1; TRBD1 is the table's D call, not checked against the DNA. TRBV21-1 is flagged as a pseudogene. The CDR3 sequence is 15 residues long. CDR3 amino acids: CASSKTDRVNTEAFF. CDR3 bases: TGTGCCAGCAGCAAGACAGACAGAGTGAACACTGAAGCTTTCTTT.

This rearrangement joins TRBV7-3 to TRBJ1-1; D possibly corresponds to TRBD1 (6 bases). V lost 8 bases, J lost 1 base, and 11 bases lay in between. The V gene's germline CDR1 is SGHTA and CDR2 FQGTGA. This CDR3 has 13 residues. As DNA, the CDR3 is TGTGCCAGCTCGTCACAGGGGAACACTGAAGCTTTCTTT. It specifies CASSSQGNTEAFF.

The table lists this clone with a count of one. The gene calls are TRBV9 and TRBJ2-7; D is possibly TRBD1 (5 bases). Deletions cut 0 bases from V and 7 bases from J, with 17 bases between. Germline V CDR1 and CDR2: SGDLS, YYNGEE. The CDR3 is 15 residues long. This CDR3 reads CASSVGILAGQEQYF. CDR3 nucleotide sequence: TGTGCCAGCAGCGTAGGCATTTTGGCAGGGCAAGAGCAGTACTTC.

The V call is TRBV11-2, the J call TRBJ1-1; D unresolved. The germline V and J ends were trimmed by 1 base and 7 bases, with 10 bases remaining between them. CDR1 is SGHAT, CDR2 FQNNGV, per germline. CDR3 size: 13 residues. This chain's CDR3 is CASSLAYSREAFF. DNA for the CDR3: TGTGCCAGCAGCTTAGCCTACTCACGTGAAGCTTTCTTT.

The chain is built from TRBV11-1 and TRBJ2-7, with 7 positions matching TRBD1. The germline V gene encodes CDR1 SGHAT and CDR2 FQDESV (reference sequence). V dropped 3 bases and J dropped 1; count of bases not matched to a gene: 3. The CDR3 covers 14 residues. The CDR3 protein is CASSLGQLSYEQYF. In DNA, the CDR3 is TGTGCCAGCAGCTTGGGACAGTTGTCCTACGAGCAGTACTTC. Using reference TRBV11-1 and TRBJ2-7 for the parts outside the CDR3, the full variable domain is EAEVAQSPRYKITEKSQAVAFWCDPISGHATLYWYRQILGQGPELLVQFQDESVVDDSQLPKDRFSAERLKGVDSTLKIQPAELGDSAMYLCASSLGQLSYEQYFGPGTRLTVT.

The chain combines TRBV7-9 with TRBJ2-3; 7 bases match TRBD2. The CDR3 runs 16 residues. CDR1 and CDR2 (germline): SEHNR, FQNEAQ (reference sequence). Trimming cost V 1 base and J 4 bases; bases outside gene matches: 8. The CDR3 here is CASSLVLARNADTQYF. The CDR3 DNA is TGTGCCAGCAGCTTAGTACTAGCGAGGAATGCAGATACGCAGTATTTT.

This chain's CDR3 is CASSFQGAGNTIYF. Written as DNA, the CDR3 is TGTGCCAGCAGCTTTCAAGGGGCCGGAAACACCATATATTTT. V usage is TRBV5-4 and J usage is TRBJ1-3; maybe TRBD1 (5 bases). V shed 2 bases and J shed 4 bases, with 10 bases lying between them. The CDR3 extends over 14 amino acids. Germline-derived CDR1 and CDR2 are SGHNT and YYREEE (reference sequence).

The chain combines TRBV6-5 with TRBJ1-2, with unresolved D. The ends were cut back, 2 bases at V and 6 bases at J, with 7 bases in the middle. The CDR3 covers 12 residues. Germline CDR1 and CDR2: MNHEY and SVGAGI. CDR3 residues: CASSYASDGYTF. CDR3 DNA sequence: TGTGCCAGCAGTTACGCATCGGATGGCTACACCTTC.

V gene TRBV15 combines with J gene TRBJ2-2; maybe TRBD2 (6 bases). The germline CDR1 and CDR2 sequences are LNHNV and YYDKDF (reference sequence). The length of the CDR3 is 14 residues. V lost 3 bases and J 7 bases, leaving 12 bases between the germline ends. CDR3 residues: CATSRGLKDGELFF. The DNA of the CDR3 is TGTGCCACCAGCAGGGGACTTAAGGACGGGGAGCTGTTTTTT.

This sequence joins TRBV15 and TRBJ2-3; D is unresolved. The V end lost 2 bases, the J end lost 4 bases, and 10 bases lay between the germline ends. CDR3 size: 14 residues. The germline gives CDR1 LNHNV, CDR2 YYDKDF (reference sequence). CDR3 bases: TGTGCCACCAGCAGACAAATGGGCGCAGATACGCAGTATTTT. Translating gives CATSRQMGADTQYF.

CDR3 loop: CASSVRTGAEQYF. CDR3 coding DNA: TGCGCCAGCAGTGTAAGGACAGGGGCCGAGCAGTACTTC. V is TRBV10-1 and J is TRBJ2-7, with TRBD1 matching 9 bases. The germline gives CDR1 WNHNN, CDR2 SYGVQD (reference sequence). With V trimmed by 4 bases and J by 6 bases, 4 bases remained unmatched. The CDR3 consists of 13 residues.

The rearrangement joins TRBV18 to TRBJ2-7, with 12 bases aligning to TRBD1. After removal of 5 bases from V and 6 bases from J, the junction contained 14 bases not matched to a gene. CDR1 is KGHSH, CDR2 LQKENI, per germline. The CDR3 is 17 amino acids. CDR3 loop: CASSEQVMGQGAGEQYF. In DNA form, the CDR3 reads TGTGCCAGCTCAGAGCAAGTCATGGGACAGGGGGCGGGCGAGCAGTACTTC.

This chain uses TRBV27 with TRBJ1-1; D unresolved. This CDR3 has 14 amino acids. Trimming removed 5 bases at V and 11 bases at J, with 21 bases between. Germline values: CDR1 MNHEY, CDR2 SMNVEV (reference sequence). The CDR3 region has the DNA TGTGCCAGCAGTCCCACAGTAATACCCGTCGCGGCTTTCTTT. Translation gives CASSPTVIPVAAFF.

This chain connects TRBV5-1 to TRBJ1-1; 8 bases fit TRBD1. With 4 bases clipped from V and 4 bases from J, the junction kept 6 bases outside the gene matches. Germline lookup yields CDR1 SGHRS and CDR2 YFSETQ. CDR3 length: 14 residues. The CDR3 coding sequence is TGCGCCAGCAGCCAAGGACAGGGTAGCACTGAAGCTTTCTTT. Translating it yields CASSQGQGSTEAFF.

J is TRBJ1-1 and V is TRBV3-1 (or the pseudogene TRBV3-2); a possible D gene is TRBD1 (6 bases). Germline loops: CDR1 LGHDT, CDR2 YNNKEL (reference sequence). This CDR3 contains 13 residues. Trimming removed 4 bases from V and 1 base from J, with 7 bases in between. CDR3 region: CASSPRGNTEAFF. In DNA form, the CDR3 reads TGTGCCAGCAGCCCCAGGGGGAACACTGAAGCTTTCTTT.

This rearrangement joins TRBV4-1 to TRBJ1-2, with 9 bases aligning to TRBD1. Germline assignment: CDR1 MGHRA and CDR2 YSYEKL. The V segment lost 4 bases and the J segment 0 bases; nucleotides outside the gene matches: 12. CDR3 size: 18 residues. Here the CDR3 reads CASSLGTGTGQSNYGYTF. The CDR3 DNA follows: TGCGCCAGCAGCCTTGGCACCGGGACAGGGCAGTCTAACTATGGCTACACCTTC.

This chain joins TRBV24-1 and TRBJ2-7, with 8 bases that match TRBD1. The V segment lost 3 bases and the J segment 3 bases; nucleotides outside the gene matches: 0. Germline V gene data show CDR1 as KGHDR and CDR2 as SFDVKD. The CDR3 runs 13 residues. The CDR3 DNA is TGTGCCACCAGTGATGGACAGGGCTACGAGCAGTACTTC. Protein: CATSDGQGYEQYF.

V usage is TRBV18 and J usage is TRBJ2-3, with TRBD2 matching 12 bases. The V gene end was trimmed by 3 bases and the J gene end by 6 bases; junction bases not matched to a gene: 7. Germline CDR1 and CDR2: KGHSH and LQKENI. This CDR3 spans 16 amino acids. CDR3 nucleotide sequence: TGTGCCAGCTCACCCCTGACTAGCGGGAGTGGTGATACGCAGTATTTT. As protein: CASSPLTSGSGDTQYF.

The gene calls are TRBV19 and TRBJ1-5; 7 bases fit TRBD1. Per the germline V gene, CDR1 is LNHDA and CDR2 is SQIVND (reference sequence). The CDR3 sequence is 16 residues long. Trimming took 5 bases from V and 6 from J; bases not matched to a gene: 13. CDR3 bases: TGTGCCAGTAGTTCGAACAGGGGCCTTAGAGGTCAGCCCCAGCATTTT. Its translation is CASSSNRGLRGQPQHF.